This entry features one T cell receptor (beta chain) sequence. The antigen remains unidentified. The data belong to a study of T cell responses to AZD1222 COVID-19 vaccine. Repertoires were generated with immunoSEQ multiplex PCR, while TCRdb's copy carries only in-frame clones and drops some. The sample lists some 130,000 clones; approximately 80% were seen once. Whole-study results and caveats: Reportedly, nearly half of unique spike TCRs recognized epitopes outside B.1.351/B.1.1.7 mutations. Possibly, clonal diversity was underestimated; donors were largely white British and included more females. Repertoire sampling occurred only after the peak T cell response.

The receptor was derived from an adult in good health. The sequencing here drew on peripheral blood, taken on day 0 of AZD1222 vaccination.

The DNA of the CDR3 is TGCGCCAGCAGTAAGGGGGCATTCCTCTCCTCGGGCGGCTACACCTTC. This translates into CASSKGAFLSSGGYTF. This chain connects TRBV10-1 to TRBJ1-2; 7 bases match TRBD1. The CDR3 is 16 amino acids. The germline CDR1 and CDR2 sequences are WNHNN and SYGVQD (reference sequence). V dropped 5 bases and J dropped 8; count of bases not matched to a gene: 17.